These 12 T cell receptor beta chains were all obtained from the same sample, sequenced in a study of CD8+CD57+ T cells in acquired aplastic anemia. The use of genomic DNA as template underpinned the TCR beta VDJ and CDR3 profiling. One entry per CDR3 protein, called by TCRdb with MiXCR from the reads. In the table there are hundreds of thousands of distinct CDR3 sequences, more than 25% of which are singletons. By flow cytometry, patients selected for sequencing had shown an expansion of CD8+CD57+ cells. The sequenced sample consisted of sorted CD4+, CD8+, or CD8+CD57+ T cells (not recorded which) from PBMCs. The receptors come from a human donor with aplastic anemia.

This clonotype was observed at least ten times. The rearrangement joins TRBV7-8 to TRBJ2-7; D remains unclear. The length of the CDR3 is 12 residues. Between the trimmed V and J ends, which lost 5 bases and 6 bases, there was a span of 11 bases. CDR1 is SGHVS and CDR2 is FQNEAQ in the germline V gene. This chain's CDR3 is CASSLLWGEQYF. As DNA, the CDR3 is TGTGCCAGCAGCCTCTTATGGGGCGAGCAGTACTTC.

The sample holds one count of this clonotype. This chain links TRBV20-1 with TRBJ1-2; D ambiguous. The CDR3 runs to 15 residues. From germline, CDR1 is DFQATT and CDR2 SNEGSKA (reference sequence). Trimming took 3 bases from V and 5 from J, leaving 19 bases between them. In DNA form, the CDR3 reads TGCAGTGCTAGTCGTCCTGGGGTCCCTCTATATGGCTACACCTTC. This translates into CSASRPGVPLYGYTF.

The rearrangement links TRBV6-1 to TRBJ1-2; 9 bases are shared with TRBD1. CDR1 and CDR2 from the germline V gene are MNHNS and SASEGT. Unmatched junction bases numbered 12, after V lost 6 bases and J lost 4 bases. The CDR3 is 16 residues long. CDR3 region: CASRWTGAAELYGYTF. As DNA, the CDR3 is TGTGCCAGCAGATGGACAGGGGCCGCCGAACTCTATGGCTACACCTTC.

This sequence joins TRBV25-1 and TRBJ1-5, with a tentative D call TRBD1 (5 bases). This CDR3 region has 16 residues. Per the germline V gene, CDR1 is MGHDK and CDR2 is SYGVNS. Trimming cost V 4 bases and J 6 bases, with 19 bases left between them. CDR3 in amino acids: CASSARGPSVVQPQHF. In nucleotides, the CDR3 is TGTGCCAGCAGTGCTAGGGGCCCCTCGGTGGTTCAGCCCCAGCATTTT.

With respect to this clonotype: A much bigger clone sits one base away, suggesting this may be a read error. It is likely a read error, because the conserved phenylalanine at the end of the CDR3 is missing. This chain uses TRBV20-1 with TRBJ1-1; tentative D call: TRBD1 (6 bases). The CDR3 loop spans 13 amino acids. V was shortened by 5 bases and J by 1 base, with 11 bases between the two germline ends. Germline lookup yields CDR1 DFQATT and CDR2 SNEGSKA (reference sequence). This CDR3 reads CSASLDRNTEAFS. The CDR3 region has the DNA TGCAGTGCTTCCTTGGACAGGAACACTGAAGCTTTCTCT.

A remark on this clonotype: A much larger clone is a single base away; this may be a read error. The rearrangement uses TRBV7-3 and TRBJ1-2, with D perhaps TRBD1 (5 bases). The germline V gene has CDR1 SGHTA and CDR2 FQGTGA. The length of the CDR3 is 14 residues. DNA for the CDR3: TGTCCCAGCAGCTTACCAGGGTTAGGCTATGGCTACACCTTC. Encoded protein: CPSSLPGLGYGYTF.

This chain links TRBV19 with TRBJ1-6; D unclear. Germline lookup yields CDR1 LNHDA and CDR2 SQIVND (reference sequence). The CDR3 length is 13 residues. The ends were cut back, 3 bases at V and 9 bases at J, with 9 bases in the middle. The CDR3 loop is CASSIGVGSPLHF. CDR3 in DNA: TGTGCCAGTAGTATTGGGGTTGGTTCACCCCTCCACTTT.

This chain joins TRBV29-1 and TRBJ1-2; the D gene is possibly TRBD1 (5 bases). Germline V gene data show CDR1 as SQVTM and CDR2 as ANQGSEA. The length of the CDR3 is 10 residues. Trimming shortened V by 5 bases and J by 12 bases, and 13 bases separated the two germline ends. The CDR3, as DNA: TGCAGCGTTAGGAGGACACAGAACACCTTC. It encodes CSVRRTQNTF.

Many counts were recorded for this clonotype. This rearrangement joins TRBV10-3 to TRBJ1-1, with a tentative D call TRBD1 (5 bases). Germline V gene sequence: CDR1 ENHRY, CDR2 SYGVKD. The CDR3 length is 14 residues. V lost 7 bases, J lost 0 bases, and 12 bases lay in between. In nucleotides, the CDR3 is TGTGCCATCACCCGGGACGGCATGAACACTGAAGCTTTCTTT. It specifies CAITRDGMNTEAFF.

The V gene is TRBV7-6, the J gene TRBJ2-2; 14 nucleotides match TRBD2. V lost 4 bases and J lost 0; bases outside the gene matches: 7. The germline gives CDR1 SGHVS, CDR2 FNYEAQ. This CDR3 has 19 residues. This chain's CDR3 is CASSWGLAGDLANTGELFF. In nucleotides, the CDR3 is TGTGCCAGCAGCTGGGGACTAGCGGGGGACCTGGCGAACACCGGGGAGCTGTTTTTT.

The V call is TRBV9, the J call TRBJ1-4; unclear D gene. The CDR3 covers 14 residues. V was cut by 0 bases and J by 3 bases, with 6 bases left in between. Germline V gene data show CDR1 as SGDLS and CDR2 as YYNGEE. This CDR3 is CASSVAGSNEKLFF. CDR3 nucleotides: TGTGCCAGCAGCGTAGCGGGGTCTAATGAAAAACTGTTTTTT.

V is TRBV29-1 and J is TRBJ1-4; no clear D gene. Germline V gene data show CDR1 as SQVTM and CDR2 as ANQGSEA. The V end lost 6 bases, the J end lost 0 bases, and 8 bases lay between the germline ends. The CDR3 loop spans 13 amino acids. CDR3 protein: CSVGAPTNEKLFF. The CDR3 bases are TGCAGCGTGGGTGCACCAACTAATGAAAAACTGTTTTTT.